The 16 T cell receptor beta chains presented below share a single source sample, sequenced in a study of cytomegalovirus exposure and HLA in healthy donors. Vbeta (60) and Jbeta (13) primers were used in the PCR. TCRdb's table, derived via immunoSEQ multiplex PCR, lists solely in-frame clones and lacks some. The sample has about 140,000 clones; about 80% are singletons. Sequencing was done on a sample of PBMCs. The receptors were gathered from a young man in good health.

The chain couples TRBV7-2 to TRBJ1-4, with 8 bases lining up with TRBD1. Per the germline V gene, CDR1 is SGHTA and CDR2 is FQGNSA. There are 14 residues in the CDR3. V lost 5 bases, J lost 7 bases, and 6 bases stayed unmatched. CDR3 in DNA: TGTGCCAGCAGCCCCTGGACAGGGAGTGAAAAACTGTTTTTT. This gives the protein CASSPWTGSEKLFF.

The gene calls are TRBV21-1 and TRBJ2-2; the D segment call TRBD2 is taken from the table without a DNA check. TRBV21-1 is shown as a pseudogene. CDR3 length equals 21 residues. CDR3 amino acids: CASSNSERGPQRGWEAGELFF. CDR3 in DNA: TGTGCCAGCAGCAATTCCGAAAGGGGCCCACAACGGGGATGGGAGGCCGGGGAGCTGTTTTTT.

The rearrangement uses TRBV7-2 and TRBJ2-2; possible D gene TRBD2, 5 bases. From germline, CDR1 is SGHTA and CDR2 FQGNSA. Trimming took 3 bases from V and 6 from J, leaving 14 bases between them. CDR3 length: 15 residues. Written as DNA, the CDR3 is TGTGCCAGCAGCTTCACGAGGGCTGGGGCCGGGGAGCTGTTTTTT. Protein: CASSFTRAGAGELFF. Drawing the rest from reference TRBV7-2 and TRBJ2-2, the complete variable domain is GAGVSQSPSNKVTEKGKDVELRCDPISGHTALYWYRQSLGQGLEFLIYFQGNSAPDKSGLPSDRFSAERTGGSVSTLTIQRTQQEDSAVYLCASSFTRAGAGELFFGEGSRLTVL.

The CDR3 loop is CAWGNILGQGMYF. The CDR3, as DNA: TGTGCCTGGGGAAACATCCTAGGACAGGGGATGTACTTC. This chain uses TRBV30 with TRBJ2-5; TRBD1 agrees at 9 bases. Trimming at V came to 5 bases and at J to 13 bases, leaving 14 bases not matched to a gene. This CDR3 has 13 residues. Germline CDR1 and CDR2: GTSNPN and SVGIG (reference sequence).

This clone occurred once. V usage is TRBV28 and J usage is TRBJ2-3; D may be TRBD1 (6 bases). CDR3 length equals 15 residues. V dropped 2 bases and J dropped 7 bases, with 16 bases sitting between them. Per germline, CDR1 MDHEN and CDR2 SYDVKM. DNA of the CDR3: TGTGCCAGCAGTTTACAATCCAGGGGTGGTAATACGCAGTATTTT. It encodes CASSLQSRGGNTQYF.

There are a few counts of this clone. This chain links TRBV11-3 with TRBJ1-1; possible D gene TRBD1, 6 bases. CDR3 length: 18 amino acids. The V and J ends lost 6 bases and 0 bases respectively, with 23 bases between them. The germline V gene encodes CDR1 SGHNT and CDR2 YENEEA. The CDR3 region is CASRLGGGRGGMNTEAFF. The CDR3 nucleotides read TGTGCCAGCAGATTGGGTGGAGGCAGGGGCGGCATGAACACTGAAGCTTTCTTT.

The rearrangement links TRBV6-9 to TRBJ2-7; 9 nucleotides line up with TRBD1. The CDR3 length is 14 residues. From germline, CDR1 is MNHGY and CDR2 SVAAGI. V trimming: 6 bases; J trimming: 7 bases; junction bases outside the gene matches: 10. In nucleotides, the CDR3 is TGTGCCAGCAGCATAGGACAGGGGCCCGGGGAGCAGTACTTC. It translates to CASSIGQGPGEQYF.

A word on this clone: The sample holds other DNA sequences that translate to the same CDR3. The rearrangement joins TRBV28 to TRBJ1-1; a weak D match, TRBD1 (5 bases). Per the germline V gene, CDR1 is MDHEN and CDR2 is SYDVKM. The CDR3 is 14 amino acids. The V end lost 3 bases, the J end lost 5 bases, and 13 bases lay between the germline ends. CDR3 region: CASSFWEGRTEAFF. In nucleotides, the CDR3 is TGTGCCAGCAGTTTCTGGGAGGGGAGGACTGAAGCTTTCTTT.

The rearrangement uses TRBV28 and TRBJ2-6; no clear D. The ends were cut back, 8 bases at V and 0 bases at J, with 11 bases in the middle. This CDR3 is 15 amino acids long. Germline V lookup: CDR1 MDHEN, CDR2 SYDVKM. In DNA, the CDR3 is TGTGCCAGCTCCCTCACGGGCTCTGGGGCCAACGTCCTGACTTTC. Translating gives CASSLTGSGANVLTF.

This chain joins TRBV6-1 and TRBJ1-4, with TRBD1 as a possible D gene (5 bases). The V gene's germline CDR1 is MNHNS and CDR2 SASEGT. The CDR3 loop spans 15 amino acids. The V end was cut by 8 bases, the J end by 6 bases, with 19 bases between. In DNA form, the CDR3 reads TGTGCCAGCGGAAACAGATTACAGGCGCATGAAAAACTGTTTTTT. This gives the protein CASGNRLQAHEKLFF.

About this clone itself: A read error may account for a junction end that differs from germline. This chain links TRBV7-7 with TRBJ2-5, with D unclear. The CDR3 sequence is 14 residues long. The V gene's germline CDR1 is SSHAT and CDR2 FNYEAQ (reference sequence). The CDR3 DNA reads TGTGCTAGCAGCTTAAACTCCGGGTCCGGGACCCAGTACTTC. Amino acid sequence: CASSLNSGSGTQYF. The full variable domain, in which reference TRBV7-7 and TRBJ2-5 provide the parts outside the CDR3, is GAGVSQSPRYKVTKRGQDVTLRCDPISSHATLYWYQQALGQGPEFLTYFNYEAQPDKSGLPSDRFSAERPEGSISTLTIQRTEQRDSAMYRCASSLNSGSGTQYFGPGTRLLVL.

V usage is TRBV28 and J usage is TRBJ2-1; 16 bases fit TRBD2. V lost 3 bases and J lost 10; bases outside the gene matches: 3. Germline V lookup: CDR1 MDHEN, CDR2 SYDVKM. This CDR3 is 15 amino acids long. The chain's CDR3 is CASSFSGLAGGEQFF. The CDR3 DNA is TGTGCCAGCAGTTTTTCGGGACTAGCGGGAGGGGAGCAGTTCTTC. The whole variable domain, filled in from reference TRBV28 and TRBJ2-1, reads DVKVTQSSRYLVKRTGEKVFLECVQDMDHENMFWYRQDPGLGLRLIYFSYDVKMKEKGDIPEGYSVSREKKERFSLILESASTNQTSMYLCASSFSGLAGGEQFFGPGTRLTVL.

The rearrangement joins TRBV30 to TRBJ2-7, with 9 bases fitting TRBD1. This CDR3 contains 14 residues. Per the germline V gene, CDR1 is GTSNPN and CDR2 is SVGIG (reference sequence). CDR3 sequence (DNA): TGTGCGTCCGGGACAGGGTCCAGCTCCTACGAGCAGTACTTC. Translated: CASGTGSSSYEQYF.

The rearrangement uses TRBV9 and TRBJ1-5; D perhaps matches TRBD1 (6 bases). Per germline, CDR1 SGDLS and CDR2 YYNGEE. The CDR3 contains 15 residues. V was pared by 4 bases and J by 1 base, with 12 bases between. CDR3 sequence: CASSSGVDSNQPQHF. In DNA, the CDR3 is TGTGCCAGCAGCTCAGGGGTCGACAGCAATCAGCCCCAGCATTTT. Full variable domain (missing parts from reference TRBV9 and TRBJ1-5): DSGVTQTPKHLITATGQRVTLRCSPRSGDLSVYWYQQSLDQGLQFLIQYYNGEERAKGNILERFSAQQFPDLHSELNLSSLELGDSALYFCASSSGVDSNQPQHFGDGTRLSIL.

The chain combines TRBV6-1 with TRBJ1-4; 7 bases are shared with TRBD1. This CDR3 contains 15 residues. Trimming removed 3 bases from V and 5 bases from J; junction bases left unmatched: 6. Germline-derived CDR1 and CDR2 are MNHNS and SASEGT. The CDR3 nucleotides are TGTGCCAGCAGTGAGGGACAGAGCAGCAATGAAAAACTGTTTTTT. Protein: CASSEGQSSNEKLFF.

The V gene is TRBV7-2, the J gene TRBJ2-1, with D unresolved. CDR1 is SGHTA and CDR2 is FQGNSA in the germline V gene. The CDR3 extends over 14 amino acids. V was pared by 5 bases and J by 6 bases, with 14 bases between. CDR3 protein: CASSTDSGLNEQFF. Written as DNA, the CDR3 is TGTGCCAGCAGCACCGACTCCGGCCTCAATGAGCAGTTCTTC.